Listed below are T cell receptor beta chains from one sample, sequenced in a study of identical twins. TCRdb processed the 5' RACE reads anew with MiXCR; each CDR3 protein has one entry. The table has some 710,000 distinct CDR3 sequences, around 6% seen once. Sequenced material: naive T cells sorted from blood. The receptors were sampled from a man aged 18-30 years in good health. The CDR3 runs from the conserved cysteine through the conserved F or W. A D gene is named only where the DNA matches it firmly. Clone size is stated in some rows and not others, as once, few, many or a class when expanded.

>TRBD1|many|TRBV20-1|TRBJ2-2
TGCAGTGCTAGAGATCGGGGACAGGTGACTACCGGGGAGCTGTTTTTT
CSARDRGQVTTGELFF
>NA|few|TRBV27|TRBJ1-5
TGTGCCAGCAGTTTACTCCAGACAGTCCCCCACTCTTCCAATCAGCCCCAGCATTTT
CASSLLQTVPHSSNQPQHF
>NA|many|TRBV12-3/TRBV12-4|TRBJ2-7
TGTGCCAGCAGCTTCTATCAAAACGAGCAGTACTTC
CASSFYQNEQYF
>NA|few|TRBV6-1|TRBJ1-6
TGTGCCAGCAGGGGGACGGGTGATAATTCACCCCTCCACTTT
CASRGTGDNSPLHF
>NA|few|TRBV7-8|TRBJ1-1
TGTGCCAGCAGCTTAGCGAGAACGGTTGAAGCTTTCTTT
CASSLARTVEAFF
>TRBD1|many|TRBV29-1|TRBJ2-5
TGCAGCGCGCTAGGGACAGCTGGAGAGACCCAGTACTTC
CSALGTAGETQYF
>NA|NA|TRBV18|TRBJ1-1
TGTGCCAGCTCACTCCGGGACTCGAACGGCGCTGAAGCTTTCTTT
CASSLRDSNGAEAFF
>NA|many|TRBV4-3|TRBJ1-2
TGCGCCAGCAGCCACCTGGGAGAGGGTTCCTATGGCTACACCTTC
CASSHLGEGSYGYTF
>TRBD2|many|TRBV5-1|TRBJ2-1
TGCGCCAGCAGCCTGTTAAAGACAGGGAGGCTAGCGGGAGGGCAGCATGAGCAGTTCTTC
CASSLLKTGRLAGGQHEQFF
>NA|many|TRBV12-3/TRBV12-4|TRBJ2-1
TGTGCCAGCAGTTTAGCGGGGAACGATGAGCAGTTCTTC
CASSLAGNDEQFF
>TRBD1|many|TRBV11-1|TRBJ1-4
TGTGCCAGTCGGAAGGGGTCTGCGCACAGGGGGCGTTCTGAAAAACTGTTTTTT
CASRKGSAHRGRSEKLFF
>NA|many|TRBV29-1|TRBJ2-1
TGCAGCGTTGAAGGCAGGGAGCACAACAATGAGCAGTTCTTC
CSVEGREHNNEQFF
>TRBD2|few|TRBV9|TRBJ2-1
TGTGCCAGCAGCGTACGGGCTAGCGGGAGCGGTGAGCAGTTCTTC
CASSVRASGSGEQFF
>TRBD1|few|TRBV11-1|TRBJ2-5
TGTGCCAGCAGCTTAGCGCCGACAGGGGTCTCAGGGACCCAGTACTTC
CASSLAPTGVSGTQYF
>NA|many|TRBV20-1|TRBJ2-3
TGCAGTGCTAGGAGCGATACGCAGTATTTT
CSARSDTQYF
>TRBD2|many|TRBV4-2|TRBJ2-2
TGTGCCAGCAGCCAGAAGACTAGCGGCACGAACACCGGGGAGCTGTTTTTT
CASSQKTSGTNTGELFF
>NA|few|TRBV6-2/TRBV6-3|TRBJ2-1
TGTGCCAGCAGTTACGATGGGATTGGGAGGTATGAGCAGTTCTTC
CASSYDGIGRYEQFF
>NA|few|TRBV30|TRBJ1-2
TGTGCCTGGAGGGGGGATCAGGGACCTTATGGCTACACCTTC
CAWRGDQGPYGYTF
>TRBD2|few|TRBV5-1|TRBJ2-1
TGCGCCACCCACGTCAGCGGGACTAGCGTCTACAATGAGCAGTTCTTC
CATHVSGTSVYNEQFF
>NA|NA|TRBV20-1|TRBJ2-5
TGCAGTGCTAGACGAGAGAGGGGGAGGTACCAAGAGACCCAGTACTTC
CSARRERGRYQETQYF
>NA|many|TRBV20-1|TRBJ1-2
TGCAGTGCTAGAGTTGCTTCGAGTGGCTACACCTTC
CSARVASSGYTF
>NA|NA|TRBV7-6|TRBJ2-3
TGTGCCAGCAGCTTGGGTAGCGCCGGGGACACAGATACGCAGTATTTT
CASSLGSAGDTDTQYF
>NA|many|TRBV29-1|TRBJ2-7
TGCAGCGTTGAAGTTGGGGTCTACGAGCAGTACTTC
CSVEVGVYEQYF
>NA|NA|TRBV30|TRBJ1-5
TGTGCCTGGAGTGGTCCCGGGACCGGTCAGCCCCAGCATTTT
CAWSGPGTGQPQHF
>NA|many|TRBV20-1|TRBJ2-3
TGCAGTGCTAGGGACGTAGCGGTGACAGATACGCAGTATTTT
CSARDVAVTDTQYF
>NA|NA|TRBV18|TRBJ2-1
TGTGCCAGCTCACCACCGAGTGCACCCGAATATACGAATGAGCAGTTCTTC
CASSPPSAPEYTNEQFF
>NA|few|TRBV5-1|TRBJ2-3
TGCGCCAGCAGCACTGAGGTCCAGCGCACAGATACGCAGTATTTT
CASSTEVQRTDTQYF
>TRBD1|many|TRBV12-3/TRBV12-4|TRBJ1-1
TGTGCCAGCAGAGCGACAGGGGGCCGAGGGACTGAAGCTTTCTTT
CASRATGGRGTEAFF
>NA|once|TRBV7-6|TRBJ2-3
TGTGCCAGCAGCTTACGGGAATTTGATACGCAGTATTTT
CASSLREFDTQYF
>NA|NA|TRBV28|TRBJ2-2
TGTGCCAGCAGACCTGGACTGAATACCGGGGAGCTGTTTTTT
CASRPGLNTGELFF
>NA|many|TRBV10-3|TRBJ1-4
TGTGCCATCAGTCGAGGAGCAACTAATGAAAAACTGTTTTTT
CAISRGATNEKLFF
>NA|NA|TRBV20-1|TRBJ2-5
TGCAGTGCTAGAGAAGCAGGGTTCGGTGAGACCCAGTACTTC
CSAREAGFGETQYF
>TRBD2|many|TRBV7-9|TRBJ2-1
TGTGCCAGCATTGGGGGGGACCCTAACAATGAGCAGTTCTTC
CASIGGDPNNEQFF
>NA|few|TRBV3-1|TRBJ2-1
TGTGCCAGCAGCCAAGAAGGGGCGGTCAACGGCTCCTACAATGAGCAGTTCTTC
CASSQEGAVNGSYNEQFF
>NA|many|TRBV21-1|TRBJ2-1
TGTGCCAGCCCCCGGGAGGGCCGGGTCAATGAGCAGTTCTTC
CASPREGRVNEQFF
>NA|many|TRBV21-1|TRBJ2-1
TGTGCCAGCAGCACCCAGACTAATGAGGCCTACAATGAGCAGTTCTTC
CASSTQTNEAYNEQFF
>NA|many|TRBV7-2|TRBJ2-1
TGTGCCAGCAGCCCTCAGCGGGACAGTGAGCAGTTCTTC
CASSPQRDSEQFF
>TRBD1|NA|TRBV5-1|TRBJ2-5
TGCGCCAGCAGCAACGGGACAGGGGGCTATGAGACCCAGTACTTC
CASSNGTGGYETQYF
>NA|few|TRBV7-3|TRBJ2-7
TGTGCCAGCAGCTTCCCAGGCATACCAACTGCCGAGCAGTACTTC
CASSFPGIPTAEQYF
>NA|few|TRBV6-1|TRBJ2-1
TGTGCCAGCAGAACGACCGGGGGCCATCCGAGTGAGCAGTTCTTC
CASRTTGGHPSEQFF
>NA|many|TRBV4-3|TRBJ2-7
TGCGCCAGCAGCCAAGAGCACGGAACTAGCCCCTACGAGCAGTACTTC
CASSQEHGTSPYEQYF
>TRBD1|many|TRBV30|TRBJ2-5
TGTGCCTGGAGCGGACAGGACATCCAAGAGACCCAGTACTTC
CAWSGQDIQETQYF
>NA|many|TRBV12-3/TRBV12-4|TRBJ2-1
TGTGCCAGCAGTTTCGGGACCGCCTTTTACAATGAGCAGTTCTTC
CASSFGTAFYNEQFF
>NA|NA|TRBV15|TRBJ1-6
TGTGCCACCAGCAGAGAGGGTCCTAGCCTTAATTCACCCCTCCACTTT
CATSREGPSLNSPLHF
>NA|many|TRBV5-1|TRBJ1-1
TGCGCCAGCAGCTTGTCCGGGATGAACACTGAAGCTTTCTTT
CASSLSGMNTEAFF
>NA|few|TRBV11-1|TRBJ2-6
TGTGCCAGCAGCTTATCGGTTGACAGCATCTCTGGGGCCAACGTCCTGACTTTC
CASSLSVDSISGANVLTF
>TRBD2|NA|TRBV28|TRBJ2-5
TGTGCCAGCAGTCAAGGTCGCGGGAGACAAGAGACCCAGTACTTC
CASSQGRGRQETQYF
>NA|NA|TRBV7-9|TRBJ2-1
TGTGCCAGCAGCTTGGTTCGGGTTTCCTACAATGAGCAGTTCTTC
CASSLVRVSYNEQFF
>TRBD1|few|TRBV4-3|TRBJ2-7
TGCGCCAGCAGCCCGGGACAGGGCCCCGGGGACGAGCAGTACTTC
CASSPGQGPGDEQYF
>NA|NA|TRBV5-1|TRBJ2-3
TGCGCCAGCACCGTTAGGGAGGTTAGCACAGATACGCAGTATTTT
CASTVREVSTDTQYF
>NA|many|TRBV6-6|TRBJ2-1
TGTGCCAGCAAAACTAAGGACTATGAGCAGTTCTTC
CASKTKDYEQFF
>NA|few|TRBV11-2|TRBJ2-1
TGTGCCAGCAGCTGGGGTACCCGGGGGAATGAGCAGTTCTTC
CASSWGTRGNEQFF